The 17 T cell receptor beta chains given below trace back to one sample, sequenced in a study of blood T cell repertoires in COVID-19. TCRdb's table, derived via immunoSEQ multiplex PCR, lists solely in-frame clones and lacks some. The profile shows roughly 90,000 clones, about 87% of them singletons. The sample comprised peripheral blood. The receptors shown here come from a human donor in a cohort sampled during active COVID-19.

The chain employs TRBV19 and TRBJ2-4; the match to TRBD1 covers 7 bases. The germline gives CDR1 LNHDA, CDR2 SQIVND (reference sequence). This CDR3 has 14 amino acids. Germline trimming cut 3 bases from V and 5 bases from J; bases unmatched to any gene: 4. CDR3: CASSMGQGENIQYF. The CDR3, as DNA: TGTGCCAGTAGTATGGGGCAGGGGGAAAACATTCAGTACTTC.

The chain couples TRBV11-2 to TRBJ2-1; the match to TRBD2 covers 11 bases. The J segment lost 0 bases and the V segment lost 4 bases, leaving 8 bases of the junction unmatched. The CDR3 is made up of 18 amino acids. Germline CDR1 SGHAT, CDR2 FQNNGV. The CDR3 loop is CASSSLRGTSGSYNEQFF. CDR3 DNA: TGTGCCAGCAGCTCCCTTCGTGGGACTAGCGGCTCCTACAATGAGCAGTTCTTC.

The V gene is TRBV19, the J gene TRBJ2-1, with a possible D match to TRBD1 (5 bases). Germline CDR1 and CDR2: LNHDA and SQIVND (reference sequence). Trimming stripped 4 bases from V and 6 bases from J, with 7 bases between. The CDR3 has 12 residues. CDR3 region: CASSRQTNEQFF. The CDR3 DNA reads as TGTGCCAGTAGTAGACAGACCAATGAGCAGTTCTTC.

The genes are TRBV5-1 and TRBJ1-6; D is possibly TRBD1 (6 bases). Looked up from germline, CDR1 is SGHRS and CDR2 is YFSETQ. The CDR3 runs to 16 residues. The V gene lost 1 base and the J gene lost 8 bases, with 16 bases spanning the gap. The CDR3 is CASSLPGQLGDSPLHF. The DNA for the CDR3 is TGCGCCAGCAGCTTGCCTGGACAGTTGGGGGATTCACCCCTCCACTTT.

The rearrangement uses TRBV28 and TRBJ2-6; 7 bases are shared with TRBD1. The CDR3 runs 21 residues. The junction had 20 bases not matched to a gene; V was cut back by 6 bases and J by 0 bases. Looked up from germline, CDR1 is MDHEN and CDR2 is SYDVKM. CDR3 nucleotide sequence: TGTGCCAGCAGCGGGACAGTTAATTTTGTAATAGGGTTCTCTGGGGCCAACGTCCTGACTTTC. This sequence encodes CASSGTVNFVIGFSGANVLTF.

The chain carries TRBV28 and TRBJ1-5; D uncertain. This CDR3 region has 13 residues. The germline V gene encodes CDR1 MDHEN and CDR2 SYDVKM. V lost 7 bases and J 9 bases, leaving 16 bases between the germline ends. The CDR3 sequence: CASTAPRSRPQHF. The CDR3 DNA follows: TGTGCCAGCACCGCCCCGAGGAGCCGGCCCCAGCATTTT.

CDR3 amino acids: CASSLARERGSTDTQYF. CDR3 in DNA: TGTGCCAGCAGCTTAGCGCGGGAGCGGGGTAGCACAGATACGCAGTATTTT. The V call is TRBV7-2, the J call TRBJ2-3, with 7 bases identical to TRBD2. Germline CDR1 reads SGHTA; CDR2 reads FQGNSA. V was pared by 0 bases and J by 0 bases, with 6 bases of the junction left unmatched. There are 17 residues in the CDR3.

Only a few counts were recorded for this clone. CDR3 amino acids: CASSFQARGTGELFF. CDR3 bases: TGTGCCAGCAGCTTTCAAGCTCGAGGAACCGGGGAGCTGTTTTTT. The chain joins TRBV5-8 to TRBJ2-2, with D uncertain. The CDR3 sequence is 15 residues long. Germline CDR1 and CDR2: SGHTS and YDEGEE. V was shortened by 2 bases and J by 5 bases, with 13 bases between the two germline ends.

This clone was seen a few times. The chain couples TRBV7-9 to TRBJ2-7; TRBD1 agrees at 7 bases. CDR1 and CDR2 (germline): SEHNR, FQNEAQ (reference sequence). The ends lost 5 bases at V and 2 bases at J; junction bases unmatched: 3. The CDR3 covers 13 residues. CDR3: CASSRQGAYEQYF. The CDR3 DNA reads as TGTGCCAGCAGCAGACAGGGAGCCTACGAGCAGTACTTC.

V gene TRBV19 combines with J gene TRBJ1-1; D may be TRBD1 (5 bases). V shed 10 bases and J shed 1 base, with 16 bases lying between them. The V gene's germline CDR1 is LNHDA and CDR2 SQIVND (reference sequence). The CDR3 consists of 14 residues. As DNA, the CDR3 is TGTGCCACCTCCAACCGGGGGGGGAACACTGAAGCTTTCTTT. Its protein product is CATSNRGGNTEAFF.

The chain links TRBV5-4 to TRBJ2-2; 8 bases map to TRBD1. The CDR3 spans 15 residues. Unmatched junction bases numbered 1, after V lost 2 bases and J lost 1 base. The germline V gene has CDR1 SGHNT and CDR2 YYREEE (reference sequence). CDR3 region: CASSFGQGNTGELFF. CDR3 DNA sequence: TGTGCCAGCAGCTTCGGACAGGGGAACACCGGGGAGCTGTTTTTT.

The V and J genes are TRBV4-1 and TRBJ2-7, with D possibly matching TRBD2 (5 bases). CDR3 length equals 13 residues. V was pared by 1 base and J by 2 bases, with 6 bases between. Germline assignment: CDR1 MGHRA and CDR2 YSYEKL. This CDR3 reads CASSQGGAYEQYF. CDR3 bases: TGCGCCAGCAGCCAAGGGGGAGCCTACGAGCAGTACTTC.

J is TRBJ2-2 and V is TRBV30, with D perhaps matching TRBD1 (5 bases). Trimming removed 2 bases from V and 7 bases from J, with 11 bases in between. This CDR3 region has 13 residues. CDR1 GTSNPN and CDR2 SVGIG come from the germline V gene (reference sequence). In DNA, the CDR3 is TGTGCCTGGAGTAAAAGGGGTCTCGGGGAGCTGTTTTTT. It translates to CAWSKRGLGELFF.

The chain is built from TRBV27 and TRBJ2-1, with D possibly matching TRBD2 (7 bases). The ends were cut back, 6 bases at V and 10 bases at J, with 22 bases in the middle. Looked up from germline, CDR1 is MNHEY and CDR2 is SMNVEV (reference sequence). CDR3 size: 15 residues. Written as DNA, the CDR3 is TGTGCCAGCAGGGGGGTTGGGGGGGCTACGGGGGAGCAGTTCTTC. Encoded protein: CASRGVGGATGEQFF.

The chain recombines TRBV3-1 (or the pseudogene TRBV3-2) with TRBJ2-2; possibly TRBD1 for D (6 bases). Germline V gene lookup returns CDR1 LGHDT and CDR2 YNNKEL (reference sequence). The V end was cut by 2 bases, the J end by 1 base, with 14 bases between. The CDR3 contains 17 residues. CDR3 DNA sequence: TGTGCCAGCAGCCAATTCCCCCGGGGACAGAACACCGGGGAGCTGTTTTTT. Its translation: CASSQFPRGQNTGELFF.

The CDR3: CASSSGQREYNGEQFF. CDR3 coding DNA: TGTGCCAGCAGCTCTGGCCAGCGGGAGTACAATGGAGAGCAGTTCTTC. This chain joins TRBV5-4 and TRBJ2-1; TRBD2 matches 8 bases. The CDR3 spans 16 residues. V lost 3 bases to trimming and J lost 10 bases; unmatched junction nucleotides: 15. Germline V gives CDR1 SGHNT, CDR2 YYREEE (reference sequence).

The chain recombines TRBV24-1 with TRBJ2-1; 10 nucleotides agree with TRBD2. There are 17 residues in the CDR3. Germline assignment: CDR1 KGHDR and CDR2 SFDVKD. After removal of 0 bases from V and 0 bases from J, the junction contained 1 base not matched to a gene. The CDR3 region has the DNA TGTGCCACCAGTGATTTGTCTAGCGGGAGCTCCTACAATGAGCAGTTCTTC. The encoded protein is CATSDLSSGSSYNEQFF.